One TCR beta chain is described in this entry. After re-calling the 5' RACE reads, TCRdb lists one entry per CDR3 protein, DNA absent. Seen in this sample are 550,000 to 600,000 distinct CDR3 sequences; the ten most common clones hold less than 4.5%. This sample stems from a study of T cells expressing NK-cell markers. In the study overall: According to the study, TCR beta repertoires originated from sorted CD3+CD56+NKG2C+, CD3+CD56+NKG2C- and CD3+CD56-NKG2C+ T cells.

There are 14 residues in the CDR3. The TCR originated in a man between 18 and 29 years old in good health. The rearrangement uses TRBV12-3 or TRBV12-4 and TRBJ2-7; there is no DNA to check the TCRdb D call of TRBD1. Material: blood T cells: a sorted CD56 or NKG2C T cell subset, CD4+ or CD8+ T cells, or bulk PBMC T cells (not recorded which). Here the CDR3 reads CASSLRDRANEQYF.